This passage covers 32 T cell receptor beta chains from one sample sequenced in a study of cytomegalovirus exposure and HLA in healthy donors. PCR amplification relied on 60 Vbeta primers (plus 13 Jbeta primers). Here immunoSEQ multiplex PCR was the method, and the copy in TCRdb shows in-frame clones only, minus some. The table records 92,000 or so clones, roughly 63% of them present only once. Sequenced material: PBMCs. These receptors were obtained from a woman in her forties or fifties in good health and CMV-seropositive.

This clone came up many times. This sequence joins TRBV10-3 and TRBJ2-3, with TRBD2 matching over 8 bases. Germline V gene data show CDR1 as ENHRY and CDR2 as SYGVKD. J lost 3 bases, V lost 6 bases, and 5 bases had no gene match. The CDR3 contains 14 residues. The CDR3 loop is CAISVGGATDTQYF. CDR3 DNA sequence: TGTGCCATCAGCGTCGGGGGGGCAACAGATACGCAGTATTTT.

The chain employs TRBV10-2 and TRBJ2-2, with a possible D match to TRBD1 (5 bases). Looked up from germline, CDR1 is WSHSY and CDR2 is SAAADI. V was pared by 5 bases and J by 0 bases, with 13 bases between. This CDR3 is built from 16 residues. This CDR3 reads CASSLSTAPNTGELFF. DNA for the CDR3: TGCGCCAGCAGTCTTTCGACAGCCCCGAACACCGGGGAGCTGTTTTTT.

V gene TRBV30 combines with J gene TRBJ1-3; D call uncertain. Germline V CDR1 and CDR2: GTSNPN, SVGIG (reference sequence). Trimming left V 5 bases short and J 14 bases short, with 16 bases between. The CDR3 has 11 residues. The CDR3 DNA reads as TGTGCCTGGGCCGAGAGACATACCCTATATTTT. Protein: CAWAERHTLYF.

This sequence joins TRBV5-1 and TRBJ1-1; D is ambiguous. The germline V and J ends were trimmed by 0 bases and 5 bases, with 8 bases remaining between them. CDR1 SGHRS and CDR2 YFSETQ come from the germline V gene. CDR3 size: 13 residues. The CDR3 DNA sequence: TGCGCCAGCAGCTTGGTCCCGGGAACTGAAGCTTTCTTT. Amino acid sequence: CASSLVPGTEAFF.

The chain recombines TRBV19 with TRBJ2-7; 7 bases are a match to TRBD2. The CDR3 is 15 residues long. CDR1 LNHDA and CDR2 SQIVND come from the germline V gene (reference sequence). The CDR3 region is CATKKSGGTSYEQYF. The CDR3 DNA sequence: TGTGCTACAAAGAAATCCGGGGGGACCTCCTACGAGCAGTACTTC.

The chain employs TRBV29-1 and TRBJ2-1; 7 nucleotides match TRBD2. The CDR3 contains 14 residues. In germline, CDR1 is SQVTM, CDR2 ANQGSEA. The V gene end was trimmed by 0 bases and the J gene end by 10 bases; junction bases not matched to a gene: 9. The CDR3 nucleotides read TGCAGCGTTGAAGATGAGACTAGCTTCTGGGAGCAGTTCTTC. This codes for CSVEDETSFWEQFF.

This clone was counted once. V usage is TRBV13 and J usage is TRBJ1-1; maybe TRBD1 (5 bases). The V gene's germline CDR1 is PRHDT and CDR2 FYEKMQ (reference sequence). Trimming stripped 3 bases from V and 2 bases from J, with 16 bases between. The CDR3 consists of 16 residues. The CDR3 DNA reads TGTGCCAGCAGCTTCGAGGAAACAGGAGCCAACACTGAAGCTTTCTTT. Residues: CASSFEETGANTEAFF.

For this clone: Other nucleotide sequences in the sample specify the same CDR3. The chain's CDR3 is CASSFSGNTEAFF. The CDR3 DNA sequence: TGCGCCAGCAGCTTCTCAGGGAACACTGAAGCTTTCTTT. The chain employs TRBV5-1 and TRBJ1-1; D unclear. CDR1 and CDR2 from the germline V gene are SGHRS and YFSETQ. Trimming removed 2 bases from V and 1 base from J, with 6 bases in between. The CDR3 is 13 amino acids. Full variable domain (outside the CDR3, taken from reference TRBV5-1 and TRBJ1-1): KAGVTQTPRYLIKTRGQQVTLSCSPISGHRSVSWYQQTPGQGLQFLFEYFSETQRNKGNFPGRFSGRQFSNSRSEMNVSTLELGDSALYLCASSFSGNTEAFFGQGTRLTVV.

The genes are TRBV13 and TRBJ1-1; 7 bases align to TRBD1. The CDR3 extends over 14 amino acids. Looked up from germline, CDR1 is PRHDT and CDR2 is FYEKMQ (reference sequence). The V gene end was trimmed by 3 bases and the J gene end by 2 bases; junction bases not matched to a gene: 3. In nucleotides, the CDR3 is TGTGCCAGCAGCTTCGGGACAGATAACACTGAAGCTTTCTTT. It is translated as CASSFGTDNTEAFF.

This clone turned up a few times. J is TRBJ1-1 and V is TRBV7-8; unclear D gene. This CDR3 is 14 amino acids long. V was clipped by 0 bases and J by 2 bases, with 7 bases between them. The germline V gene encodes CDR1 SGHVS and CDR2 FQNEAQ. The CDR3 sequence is CASSLAEVNTEAFF. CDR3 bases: TGTGCCAGCAGCTTAGCGGAGGTAAACACTGAAGCTTTCTTT.

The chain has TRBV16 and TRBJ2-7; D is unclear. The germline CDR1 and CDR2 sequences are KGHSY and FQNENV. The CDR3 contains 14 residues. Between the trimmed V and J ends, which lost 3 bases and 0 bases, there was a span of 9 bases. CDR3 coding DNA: TGTGCCAGCAGCCAGGGCGCCTCCTCCTACGAGCAGTACTTC. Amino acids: CASSQGASSYEQYF.

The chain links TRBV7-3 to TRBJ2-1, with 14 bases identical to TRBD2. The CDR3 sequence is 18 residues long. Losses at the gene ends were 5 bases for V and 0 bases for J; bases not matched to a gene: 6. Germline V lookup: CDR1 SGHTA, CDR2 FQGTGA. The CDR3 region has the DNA TGTGCCAGCAGCCCCGGGACTAGCGGGAGCAGCTCCTACAATGAGCAGTTCTTC. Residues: CASSPGTSGSSSYNEQFF.

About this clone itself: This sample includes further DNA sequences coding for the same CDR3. The chain's CDR3 is CASSPSSYEQYF. The CDR3 nucleotides are TGTGCCAGCTCCCCCAGCTCCTACGAGCAGTACTTC. The chain has TRBV18 and TRBJ2-7; the D is unclear. This CDR3 region has 12 residues. CDR1 KGHSH and CDR2 LQKENI come from the germline V gene. V lost 6 bases and J lost 0, with 6 bases in between.

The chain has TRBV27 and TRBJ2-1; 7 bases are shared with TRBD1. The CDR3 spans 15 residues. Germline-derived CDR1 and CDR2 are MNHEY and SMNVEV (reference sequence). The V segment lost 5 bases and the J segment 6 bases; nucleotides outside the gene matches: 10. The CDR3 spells CASSDRDRVINEQFF. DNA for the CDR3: TGTGCCAGCAGTGACCGGGACAGAGTTATCAATGAGCAGTTCTTC.

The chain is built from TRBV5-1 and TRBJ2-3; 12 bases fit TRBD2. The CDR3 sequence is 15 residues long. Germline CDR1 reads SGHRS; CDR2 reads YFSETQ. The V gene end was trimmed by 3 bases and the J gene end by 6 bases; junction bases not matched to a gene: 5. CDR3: CASSYLAGGPDTQYF. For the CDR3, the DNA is TGCGCCAGCAGCTATCTAGCGGGGGGGCCGGATACGCAGTATTTT.

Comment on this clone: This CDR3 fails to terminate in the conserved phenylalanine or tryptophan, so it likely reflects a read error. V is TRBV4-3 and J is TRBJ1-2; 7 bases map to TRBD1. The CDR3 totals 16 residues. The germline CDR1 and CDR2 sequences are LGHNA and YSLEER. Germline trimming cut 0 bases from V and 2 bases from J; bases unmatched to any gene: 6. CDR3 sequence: CASSQDNAGGNYGYTL. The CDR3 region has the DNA TGCGCCAGCAGCCAAGATAATGCAGGGGGAAACTATGGCTACACCCTC.

The CDR3 DNA reads TGTGCCAGCAGCTTATTTGGAAAGACTAGTAGCGAGGGAGAGACCCAGTACTTC. Protein sequence: CASSLFGKTSSEGETQYF. The J gene is TRBJ2-5, the V gene TRBV7-3, with a weak D call TRBD2 (6 bases). This CDR3 spans 18 amino acids. Germline V lookup: CDR1 SGHTA, CDR2 FQGTGA. V lost 2 bases, J lost 4 bases, and 23 bases lay in between.

CDR3 nucleotide sequence: TGTGCCAGCAGTCGGACTAGCGGGGGGTCGAACACCGGGGAGCTGTTTTTT. This gives the protein CASSRTSGGSNTGELFF. The chain is built from TRBV27 and TRBJ2-2; 14 nucleotides align to TRBD2. The J segment lost 0 bases and the V segment lost 5 bases, leaving 2 bases of the junction unmatched. Germline V CDR1 and CDR2: MNHEY, SMNVEV (reference sequence). This CDR3 has 17 residues.

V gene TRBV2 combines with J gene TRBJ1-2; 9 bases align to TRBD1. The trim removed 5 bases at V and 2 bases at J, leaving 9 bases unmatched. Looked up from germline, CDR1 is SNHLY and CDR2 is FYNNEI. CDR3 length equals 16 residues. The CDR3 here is CASSPGQGNRNYGYTF. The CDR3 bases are TGTGCCAGCAGTCCTGGACAGGGGAATCGGAACTATGGCTACACCTTC.

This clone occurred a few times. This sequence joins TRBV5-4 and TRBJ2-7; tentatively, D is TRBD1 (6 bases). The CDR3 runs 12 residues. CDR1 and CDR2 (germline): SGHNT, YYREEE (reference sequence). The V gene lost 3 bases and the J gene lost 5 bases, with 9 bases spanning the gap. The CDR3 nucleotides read TGTGCCAGCAGCTGGACAGATAACGAGCAGTACTTC. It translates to CASSWTDNEQYF. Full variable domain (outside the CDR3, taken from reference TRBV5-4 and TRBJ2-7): ETGVTQSPTHLIKTRGQQVTLRCSSQSGHNTVSWYQQALGQGPQFIFQYYREEENGRGNFPPRFSGLQFPNYSSELNVNALELDDSALYLCASSWTDNEQYFGPGTRLTVT.

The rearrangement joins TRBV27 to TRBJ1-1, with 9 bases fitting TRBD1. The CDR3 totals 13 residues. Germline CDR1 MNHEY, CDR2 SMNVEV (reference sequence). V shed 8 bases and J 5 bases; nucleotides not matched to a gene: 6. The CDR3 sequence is CASRGTGRTEAFF. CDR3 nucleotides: TGTGCCAGCCGTGGGACAGGGAGGACTGAAGCTTTCTTT.

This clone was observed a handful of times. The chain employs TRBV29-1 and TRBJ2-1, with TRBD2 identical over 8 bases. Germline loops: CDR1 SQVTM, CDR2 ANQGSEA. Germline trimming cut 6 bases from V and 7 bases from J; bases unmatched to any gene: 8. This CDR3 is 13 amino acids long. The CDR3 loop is CSVAGTSGNEQFF. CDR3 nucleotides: TGCAGCGTGGCCGGGACTAGTGGTAATGAGCAGTTCTTC.

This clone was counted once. This CDR3 reads CASSYLHTQYF. Here the CDR3 DNA reads TGTGCCAGCAGTTACCTCCATACGCAGTATTTT. This sequence joins TRBV6-5 and TRBJ2-3; D is unclear. The germline V gene has CDR1 MNHEY and CDR2 SVGAGI. Trimming took 2 bases from V and 7 from J, leaving 4 bases between them. The CDR3 extends over 11 amino acids.

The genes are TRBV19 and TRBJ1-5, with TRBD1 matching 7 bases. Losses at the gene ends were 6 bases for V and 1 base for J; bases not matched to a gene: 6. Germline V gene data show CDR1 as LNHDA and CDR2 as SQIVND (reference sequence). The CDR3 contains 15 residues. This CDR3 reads CASRATGLSNQPQHF. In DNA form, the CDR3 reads TGTGCCAGTAGAGCGACAGGGCTCAGCAATCAGCCCCAGCATTTT. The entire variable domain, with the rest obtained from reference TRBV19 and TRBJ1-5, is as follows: DGGITQSPKYLFRKEGQNVTLSCEQNLNHDAMYWYRQDPGQGLRLIYYSQIVNDFQKGDIAEGYSVSREKKESFPLTVTSAQKNPTAFYLCASRATGLSNQPQHFGDGTRLSIL.

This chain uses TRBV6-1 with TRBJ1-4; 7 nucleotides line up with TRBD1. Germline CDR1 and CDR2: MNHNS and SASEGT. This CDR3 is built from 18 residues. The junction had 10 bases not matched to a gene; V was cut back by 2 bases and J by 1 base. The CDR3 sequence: CASSERQGFYGTNEKLFF. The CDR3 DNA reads TGTGCCAGCAGTGAACGACAGGGTTTTTACGGAACTAATGAAAAACTGTTTTTT.

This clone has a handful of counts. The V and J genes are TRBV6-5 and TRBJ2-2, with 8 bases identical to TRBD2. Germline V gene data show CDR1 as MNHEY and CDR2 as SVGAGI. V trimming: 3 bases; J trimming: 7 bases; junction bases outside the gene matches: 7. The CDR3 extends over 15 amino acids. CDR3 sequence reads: CASSYRGGQGGELFF. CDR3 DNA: TGTGCCAGCAGTTATCGGGGGGGCCAGGGCGGGGAGCTGTTTTTT.

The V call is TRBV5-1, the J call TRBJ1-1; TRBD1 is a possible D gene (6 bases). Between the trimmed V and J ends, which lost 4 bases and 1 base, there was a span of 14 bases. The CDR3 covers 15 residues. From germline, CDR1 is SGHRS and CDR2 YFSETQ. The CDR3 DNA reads TGCGCCAGCAGCCTTACTCAGGGGTCGAACACTGAAGCTTTCTTT. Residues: CASSLTQGSNTEAFF.

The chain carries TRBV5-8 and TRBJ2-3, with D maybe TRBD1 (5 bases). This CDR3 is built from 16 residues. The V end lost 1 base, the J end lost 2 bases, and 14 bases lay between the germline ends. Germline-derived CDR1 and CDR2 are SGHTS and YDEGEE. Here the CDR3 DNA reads TGTGCCAGCAGCTTGCCCTTGGACAAATACACAGATACGCAGTATTTT. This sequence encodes CASSLPLDKYTDTQYF.

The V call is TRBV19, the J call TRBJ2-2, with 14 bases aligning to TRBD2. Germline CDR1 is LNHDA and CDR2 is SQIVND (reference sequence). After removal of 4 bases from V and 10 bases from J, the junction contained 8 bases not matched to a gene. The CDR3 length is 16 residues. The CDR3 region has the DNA TGTGCCAGTAGTAGCCGGACTAGCGGGGGGCCGGAGGAGCTGTTTTTT. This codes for CASSSRTSGGPEELFF.

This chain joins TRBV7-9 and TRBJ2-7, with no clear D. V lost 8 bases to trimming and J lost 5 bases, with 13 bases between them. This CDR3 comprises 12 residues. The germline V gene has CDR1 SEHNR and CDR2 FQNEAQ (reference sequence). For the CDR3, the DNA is TGTGCCAGCGGAATCCAGGCCAACGAGCAGTACTTC. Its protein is CASGIQANEQYF. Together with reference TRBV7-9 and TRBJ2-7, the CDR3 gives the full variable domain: DTGVSQNPRHKITKRGQNVTFRCDPISEHNRLYWYRQTLGQGPEFLTYFQNEAQLEKSRLLSDRFSAERPKGSFSTLEIQRTEQGDSAMYLCASGIQANEQYFGPGTRLTVT.

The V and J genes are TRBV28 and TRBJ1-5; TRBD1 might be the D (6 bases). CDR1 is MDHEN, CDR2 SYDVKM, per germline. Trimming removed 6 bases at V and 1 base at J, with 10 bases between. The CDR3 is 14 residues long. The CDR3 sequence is CASSRGGSNQPQHF. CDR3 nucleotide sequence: TGTGCCAGCAGCAGGGGCGGAAGCAATCAGCCCCAGCATTTT.

CDR3 bases: TGTGCCAGCAGCTTGGACAGGGGGCGGGAGCAGTACTTC. Translating gives CASSLDRGREQYF. The chain carries TRBV7-2 and TRBJ2-7; TRBD1 agrees at 11 bases. V was clipped by 3 bases and J by 7 bases; unmatched bases: 2. CDR3 length: 13 amino acids. Per the germline V gene, CDR1 is SGHTA and CDR2 is FQGNSA. The full variable domain, completed using reference TRBV7-2 and TRBJ2-7, is GAGVSQSPSNKVTEKGKDVELRCDPISGHTALYWYRQSLGQGLEFLIYFQGNSAPDKSGLPSDRFSAERTGGSVSTLTIQRTQQEDSAVYLCASSLDRGREQYFGPGTRLTVT.